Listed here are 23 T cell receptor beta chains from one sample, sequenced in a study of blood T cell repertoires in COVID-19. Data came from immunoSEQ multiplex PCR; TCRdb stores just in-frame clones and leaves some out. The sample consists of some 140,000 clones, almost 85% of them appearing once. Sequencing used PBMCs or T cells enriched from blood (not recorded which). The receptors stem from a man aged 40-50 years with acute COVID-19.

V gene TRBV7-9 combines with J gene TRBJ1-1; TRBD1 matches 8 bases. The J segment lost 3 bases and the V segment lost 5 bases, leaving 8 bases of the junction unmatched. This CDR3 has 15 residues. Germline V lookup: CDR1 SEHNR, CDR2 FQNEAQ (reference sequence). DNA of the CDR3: TGTGCCAGCAGCGCTTCAGGGGGCCTGTACACTGAAGCTTTCTTT. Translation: CASSASGGLYTEAFF.

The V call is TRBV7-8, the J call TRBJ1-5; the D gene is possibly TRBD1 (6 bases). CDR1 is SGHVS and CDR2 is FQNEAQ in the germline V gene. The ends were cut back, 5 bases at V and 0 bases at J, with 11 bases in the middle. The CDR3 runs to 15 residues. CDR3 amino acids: CASSLGAISNQPQHF. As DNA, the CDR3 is TGTGCCAGCAGCCTGGGGGCGATTAGCAATCAGCCCCAGCATTTT.

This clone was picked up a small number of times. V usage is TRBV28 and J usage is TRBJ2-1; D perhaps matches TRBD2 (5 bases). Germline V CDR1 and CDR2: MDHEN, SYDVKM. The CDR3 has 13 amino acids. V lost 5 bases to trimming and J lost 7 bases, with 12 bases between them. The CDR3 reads CASSEGVVNEQFF. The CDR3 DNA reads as TGTGCCAGCAGTGAGGGAGTCGTGAATGAGCAGTTCTTC.

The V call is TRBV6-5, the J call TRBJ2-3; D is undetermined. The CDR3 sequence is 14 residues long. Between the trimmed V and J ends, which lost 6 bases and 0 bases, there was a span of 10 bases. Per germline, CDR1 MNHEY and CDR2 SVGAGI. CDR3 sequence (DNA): TGTGCCAGCAGCCCGTTGAGGAGCACAGATACGCAGTATTTT. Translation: CASSPLRSTDTQYF.

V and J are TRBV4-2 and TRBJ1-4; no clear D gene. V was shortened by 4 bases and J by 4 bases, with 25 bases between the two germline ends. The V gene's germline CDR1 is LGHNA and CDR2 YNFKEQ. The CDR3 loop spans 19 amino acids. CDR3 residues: CASSRTTGSYPAGNEKLFF. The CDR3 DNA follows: TGTGCCAGCAGCCGAACTACCGGGTCCTACCCCGCGGGTAATGAAAAACTGTTTTTT.

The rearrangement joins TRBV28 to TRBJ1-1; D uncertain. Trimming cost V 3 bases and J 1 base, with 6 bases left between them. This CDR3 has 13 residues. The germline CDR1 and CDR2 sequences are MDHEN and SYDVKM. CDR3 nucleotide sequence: TGTGCCAGCAGTTTGAGCCAGAACACTGAAGCTTTCTTT. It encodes CASSLSQNTEAFF.

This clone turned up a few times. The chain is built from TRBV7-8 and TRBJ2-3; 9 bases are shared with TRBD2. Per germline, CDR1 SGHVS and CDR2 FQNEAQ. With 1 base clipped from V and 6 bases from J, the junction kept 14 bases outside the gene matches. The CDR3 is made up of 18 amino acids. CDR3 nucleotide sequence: TGTGCCAGCAGCTTAGGAAACAGCCTAGCGGGAAGTCGGGATACGCAGTATTTT. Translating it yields CASSLGNSLAGSRDTQYF.

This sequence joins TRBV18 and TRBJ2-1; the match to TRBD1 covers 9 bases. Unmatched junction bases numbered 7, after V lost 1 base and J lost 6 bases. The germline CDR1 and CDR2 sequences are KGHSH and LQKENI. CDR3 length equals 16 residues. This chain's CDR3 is CASSPLGTGSGNEQFF. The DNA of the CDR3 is TGTGCCAGCTCACCACTCGGGACAGGGTCTGGCAATGAGCAGTTCTTC.

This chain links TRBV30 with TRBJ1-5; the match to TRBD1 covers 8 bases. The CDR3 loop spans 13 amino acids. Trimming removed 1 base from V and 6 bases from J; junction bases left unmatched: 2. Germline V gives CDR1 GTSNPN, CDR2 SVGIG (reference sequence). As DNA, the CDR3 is TGTGCCTGGAGTGGAGACAGGGGTCAGCCCCAGCATTTT. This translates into CAWSGDRGQPQHF.

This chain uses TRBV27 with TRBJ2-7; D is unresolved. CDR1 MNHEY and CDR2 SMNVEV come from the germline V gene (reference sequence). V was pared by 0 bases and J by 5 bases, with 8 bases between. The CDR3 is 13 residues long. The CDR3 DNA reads TGTGCCAGCAGTTTATCCGTTTTAAACGAGCAGTACTTC. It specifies CASSLSVLNEQYF.

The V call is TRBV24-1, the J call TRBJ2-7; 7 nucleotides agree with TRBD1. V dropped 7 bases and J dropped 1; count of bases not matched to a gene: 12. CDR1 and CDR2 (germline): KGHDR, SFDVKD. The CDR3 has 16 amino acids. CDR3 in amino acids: CATSRTGDDPSYEQYF. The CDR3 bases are TGTGCCACCAGCCGTACAGGGGATGATCCTTCCTACGAGCAGTACTTC.

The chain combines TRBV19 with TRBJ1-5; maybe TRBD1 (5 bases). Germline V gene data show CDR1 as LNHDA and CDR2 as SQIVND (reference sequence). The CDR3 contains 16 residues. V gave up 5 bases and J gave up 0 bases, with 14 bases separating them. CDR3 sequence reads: CASSLTVGYSNQPQHF. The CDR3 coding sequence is TGTGCCAGTAGTTTGACAGTTGGGTATAGCAATCAGCCCCAGCATTTT.

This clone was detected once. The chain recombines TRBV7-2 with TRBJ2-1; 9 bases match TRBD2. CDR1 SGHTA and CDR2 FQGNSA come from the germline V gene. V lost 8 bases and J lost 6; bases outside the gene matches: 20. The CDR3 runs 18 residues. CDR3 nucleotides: TGTGCCAGCCGTGAGGGGAGTCGGGCTAGCGGGAATCTCAATGAGCAGTTCTTC. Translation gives CASREGSRASGNLNEQFF.

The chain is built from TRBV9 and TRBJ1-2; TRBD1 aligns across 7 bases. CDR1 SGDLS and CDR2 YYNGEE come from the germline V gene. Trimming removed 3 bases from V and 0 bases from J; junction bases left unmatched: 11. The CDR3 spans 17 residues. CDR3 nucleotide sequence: TGTGCCAGCAGCGCCAGCGCCGACAGGGTGTCTAACTATGGCTACACCTTC. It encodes CASSASADRVSNYGYTF.

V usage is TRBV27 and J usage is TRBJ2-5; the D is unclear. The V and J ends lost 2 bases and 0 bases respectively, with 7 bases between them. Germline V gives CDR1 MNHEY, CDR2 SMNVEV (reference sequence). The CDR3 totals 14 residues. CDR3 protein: CASSLSRNQETQYF. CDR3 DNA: TGTGCCAGCAGTTTAAGCAGGAACCAAGAGACCCAGTACTTC.

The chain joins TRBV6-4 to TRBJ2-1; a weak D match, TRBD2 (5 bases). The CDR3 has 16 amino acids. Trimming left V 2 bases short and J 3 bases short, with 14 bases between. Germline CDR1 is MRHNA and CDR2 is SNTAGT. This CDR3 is CASSDRPKEDYNEQFF. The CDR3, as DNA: TGTGCCAGCAGTGACCGCCCAAAGGAGGACTACAATGAGCAGTTCTTC.

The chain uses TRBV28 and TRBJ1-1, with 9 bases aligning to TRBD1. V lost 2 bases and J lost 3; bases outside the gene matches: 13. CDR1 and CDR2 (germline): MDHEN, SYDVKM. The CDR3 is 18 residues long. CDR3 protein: CASSLIEIGQGSDTEAFF. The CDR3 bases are TGTGCCAGCAGTTTAATTGAGATTGGACAGGGGTCTGACACTGAAGCTTTCTTT.

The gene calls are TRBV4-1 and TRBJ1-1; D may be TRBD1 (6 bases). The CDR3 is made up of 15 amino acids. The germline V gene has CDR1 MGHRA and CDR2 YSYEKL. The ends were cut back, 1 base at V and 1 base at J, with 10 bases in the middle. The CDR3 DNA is TGCGCCAGCAGCCAAGGGACAGTGAGGAACACTGAAGCTTTCTTT. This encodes CASSQGTVRNTEAFF.

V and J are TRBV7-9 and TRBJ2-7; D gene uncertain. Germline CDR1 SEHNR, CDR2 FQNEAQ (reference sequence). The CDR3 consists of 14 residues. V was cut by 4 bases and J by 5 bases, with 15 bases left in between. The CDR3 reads CASSSLVWQNEQYF. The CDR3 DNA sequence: TGTGCCAGCAGCTCCCTTGTCTGGCAGAACGAGCAGTACTTC.

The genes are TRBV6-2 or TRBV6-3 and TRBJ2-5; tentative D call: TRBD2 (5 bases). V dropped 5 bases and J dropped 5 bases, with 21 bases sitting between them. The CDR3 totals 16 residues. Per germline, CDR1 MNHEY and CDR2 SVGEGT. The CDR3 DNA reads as TGTGCCAGCAGTGACTACGAAAGCCGAGGCCGCGAGACCCAGTACTTC. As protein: CASSDYESRGRETQYF.

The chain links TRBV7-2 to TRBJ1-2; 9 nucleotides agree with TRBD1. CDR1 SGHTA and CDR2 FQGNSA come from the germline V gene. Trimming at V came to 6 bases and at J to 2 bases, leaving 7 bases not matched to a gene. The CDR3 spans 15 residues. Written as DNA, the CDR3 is TGTGCCAGCAGTTTTCTACAGGGGGCCAACTATGGCTACACCTTC. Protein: CASSFLQGANYGYTF.

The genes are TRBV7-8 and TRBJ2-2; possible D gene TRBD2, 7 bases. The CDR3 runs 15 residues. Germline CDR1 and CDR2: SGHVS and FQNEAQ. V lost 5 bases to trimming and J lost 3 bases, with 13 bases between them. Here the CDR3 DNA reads TGTGCCAGCAGCCCGGGGGGCCGCGACACCGGGGAGCTGTTTTTT. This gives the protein CASSPGGRDTGELFF.

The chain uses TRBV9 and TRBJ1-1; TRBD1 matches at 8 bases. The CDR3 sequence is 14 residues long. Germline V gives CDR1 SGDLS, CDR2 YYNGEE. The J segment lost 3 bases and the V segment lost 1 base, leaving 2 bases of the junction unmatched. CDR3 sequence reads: CASSVQGADTEAFF. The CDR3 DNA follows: TGTGCCAGCAGCGTACAGGGGGCTGACACTGAAGCTTTCTTT.